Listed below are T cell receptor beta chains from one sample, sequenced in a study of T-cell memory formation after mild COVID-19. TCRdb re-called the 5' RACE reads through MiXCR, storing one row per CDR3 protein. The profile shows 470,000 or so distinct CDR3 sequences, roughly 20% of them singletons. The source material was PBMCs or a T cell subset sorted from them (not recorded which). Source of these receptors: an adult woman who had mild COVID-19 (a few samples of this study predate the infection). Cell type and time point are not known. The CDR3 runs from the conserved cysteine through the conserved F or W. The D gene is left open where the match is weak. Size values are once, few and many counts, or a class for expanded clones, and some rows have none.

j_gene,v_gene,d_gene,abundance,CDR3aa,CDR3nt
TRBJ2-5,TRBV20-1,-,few,CSARDTGTQYF,TGCAGTGCTAGAGATACGGGGACCCAGTACTTC
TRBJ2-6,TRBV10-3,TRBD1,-,CATRGQPLSPGANVLTF,TGTGCCACCAGGGGACAGCCACTCTCCCCTGGGGCCAACGTCCTGACTTTC
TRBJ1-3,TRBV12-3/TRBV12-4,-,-,CASSFRNTIYF,TGTGCCAGCAGTTTCCGAAACACCATATATTTT
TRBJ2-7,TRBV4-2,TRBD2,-,CASSQELAGGSYEQYF,TGTGCCAGCAGCCAAGAGCTAGCGGGAGGATCCTACGAGCAGTACTTC
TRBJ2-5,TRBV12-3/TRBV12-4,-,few,CASSLTFPTPIGGETQYF,TGTGCCAGCAGTTTAACCTTCCCGACCCCCATTGGGGGAGAGACCCAGTACTTC
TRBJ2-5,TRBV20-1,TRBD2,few,CSASQPGLAGVNQETQYF,TGCAGTGCTAGTCAACCGGGACTAGCGGGGGTTAACCAAGAGACCCAGTACTTC
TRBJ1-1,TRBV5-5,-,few,CASSLKGDTEAFF,TGTGCCAGCAGCTTGAAGGGCGACACTGAAGCTTTCTTT
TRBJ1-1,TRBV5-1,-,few,CASSSTQENTEAFF,TGCGCCAGCAGCTCAACACAGGAGAACACTGAAGCTTTCTTT
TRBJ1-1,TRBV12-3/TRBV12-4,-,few,CASNLGVANTEAFF,TGTGCCAGCAACCTCGGTGTGGCGAACACTGAAGCTTTCTTT
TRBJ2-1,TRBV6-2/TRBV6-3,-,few,CASSYSLGSLWGPDYNEQFF,TGTGCCAGCAGTTACTCATTGGGTTCGTTATGGGGACCCGACTACAATGAGCAGTTCTTC
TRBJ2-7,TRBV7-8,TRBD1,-,CASSSMAGTGYEQYF,TGTGCCAGCAGCTCCATGGCCGGGACAGGGTACGAGCAGTACTTC
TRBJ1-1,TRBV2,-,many,CASSVGNTEAFF,TGTGCCAGCAGCGTAGGGAACACTGAAGCTTTCTTT
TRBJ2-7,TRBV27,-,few,CASSLRGGDYSYEQYF,TGTGCCAGCAGTTTAAGGGGGGGCGATTACTCCTACGAGCAGTACTTC
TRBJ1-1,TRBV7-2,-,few,CASSFARQAFF,TGTGCCAGCAGCTTTGCCCGCCAAGCTTTCTTT
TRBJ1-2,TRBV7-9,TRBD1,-,CASSLVGGFNYGYTF,TGTGCCAGCAGCTTAGTAGGGGGCTTCAACTATGGCTACACCTTC
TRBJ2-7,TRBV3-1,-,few,CASSQLAAQSGEQYF,TGTGCCAGCAGCCAGTTAGCGGCCCAGTCCGGCGAGCAGTACTTC
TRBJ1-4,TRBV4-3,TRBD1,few,CASSQDSHSRDRNEKLFF,TGCGCCAGCAGCCAAGATTCACACTCCCGGGACAGGAATGAAAAACTGTTTTTT
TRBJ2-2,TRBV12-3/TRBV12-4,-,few,CASSPSLGGRTGELFF,TGTGCCAGCAGTCCTAGCCTGGGGGGCCGCACCGGGGAGCTGTTTTTT
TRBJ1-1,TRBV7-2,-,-,CASSSGGKAMNTEAFF,TGTGCCAGCAGCAGCGGGGGGAAGGCAATGAACACTGAAGCTTTCTTT
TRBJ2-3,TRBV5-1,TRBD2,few,CASSPRSGETDTQYF,TGCGCCAGCAGCCCCCGGAGCGGGGAGACAGATACGCAGTATTTT
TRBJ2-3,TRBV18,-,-,CASSPMGGSSTDTQYF,TGTGCCAGCTCACCAATGGGGGGCTCTAGCACAGATACGCAGTATTTT
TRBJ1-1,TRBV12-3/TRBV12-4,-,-,CASSPTRRAFF,TGTGCCAGCAGTCCTACACGGCGGGCTTTCTTT
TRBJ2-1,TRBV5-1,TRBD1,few,CASSLGDRVFDNEQFF,TGCGCCAGCAGCTTGGGTGACAGGGTGTTTGATAATGAGCAGTTCTTC
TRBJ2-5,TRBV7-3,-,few,CASGVLGSETQYF,TGTGCCAGCGGGGTTTTGGGGTCGGAGACCCAGTACTTC
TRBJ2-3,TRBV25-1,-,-,CASSEWTFTDTQYF,TGTGCCAGCAGTGAATGGACATTCACAGATACGCAGTATTTT
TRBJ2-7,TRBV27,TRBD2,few,CASSPRTSGEQYF,TGTGCCAGCAGTCCCCGGACTAGCGGAGAGCAGTACTTC
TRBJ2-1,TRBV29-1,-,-,CSTEGGFRGGDEQFF,TGCAGCACTGAAGGAGGTTTCCGCGGTGGGGATGAGCAGTTCTTC
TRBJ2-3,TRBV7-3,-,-,CASSPNPGAADTQYF,TGTGCCAGCAGCCCCAACCCGGGGGCGGCAGATACGCAGTATTTT
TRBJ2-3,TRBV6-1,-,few,CASSEQTGGDTQYF,TGTGCCAGCAGTGAACAGACAGGAGGAGATACGCAGTATTTT
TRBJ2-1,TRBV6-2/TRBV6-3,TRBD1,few,CASSLGRDRDYNEQFF,TGTGCCAGCAGTTTGGGGAGGGACAGGGACTACAATGAGCAGTTCTTC
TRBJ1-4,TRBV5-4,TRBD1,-,CASSFGQGLDEKLFF,TGTGCCAGCAGCTTCGGACAGGGGCTTGATGAAAAACTGTTTTTT
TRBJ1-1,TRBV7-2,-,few,CASSSKSQDTEAFF,TGTGCCAGCAGCTCAAAGTCGCAGGACACTGAAGCTTTCTTT
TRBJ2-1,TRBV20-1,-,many,CSATPGLNYNEQFF,TGCAGTGCGACTCCGGGACTGAACTACAATGAGCAGTTCTTC
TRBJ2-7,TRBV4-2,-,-,CASSQVRLGHEQYF,TGTGCCAGCAGCCAAGTCCGTCTGGGACACGAGCAGTACTTC
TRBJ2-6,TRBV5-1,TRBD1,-,CASSLGPQGAGANVLTF,TGCGCCAGCAGCTTGGGCCCTCAGGGGGCTGGGGCCAACGTCCTGACTTTC
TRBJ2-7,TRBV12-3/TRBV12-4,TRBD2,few,CASSTGLALYEQYF,TGTGCCAGCAGTACGGGACTAGCCCTCTACGAGCAGTACTTC
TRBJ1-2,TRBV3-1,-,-,CASSPRAGSSNYGYTF,TGTGCCAGCAGCCCCCGGGCAGGCTCGTCTAACTATGGCTACACCTTC
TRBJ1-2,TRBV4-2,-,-,CASSQESGINGYTF,TGTGCCAGCAGCCAAGAGTCCGGGATCAATGGCTACACCTTC
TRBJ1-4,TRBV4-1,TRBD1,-,CASSQNPTGELTNEKLFF,TGCGCCAGCAGCCAAAACCCGACAGGGGAACTAACTAATGAAAAACTGTTTTTT
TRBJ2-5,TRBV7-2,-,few,CASSPAGRVPETQYF,TGTGCCAGCAGCCCCGCGGGTAGGGTGCCGGAGACCCAGTACTTC
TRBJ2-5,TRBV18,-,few,CASSPQHSNKETQYF,TGTGCCAGCTCACCACAGCACAGTAATAAAGAGACCCAGTACTTC
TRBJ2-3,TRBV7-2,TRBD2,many,CASSLAGLAASTDTQYF,TGTGCCAGCAGCTTAGCGGGGCTAGCGGCTAGCACAGATACGCAGTATTTT
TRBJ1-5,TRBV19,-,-,CASSIGGTRNQPQHF,TGTGCCAGTAGTATCGGCGGGACCAGGAATCAGCCCCAGCATTTT
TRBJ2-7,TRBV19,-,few,CASSNPGDGHEQYF,TGTGCCAGTAGTAATCCAGGGGATGGGCACGAGCAGTACTTC
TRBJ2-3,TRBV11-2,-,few,CASSLGMGAYTQYF,TGTGCCAGCAGCTTAGGAATGGGTGCTTATACGCAGTATTTT
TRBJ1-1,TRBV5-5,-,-,CASSLDGADTPEAFF,TGTGCCAGCAGCTTGGATGGGGCGGACACCCCAGAAGCTTTCTTT
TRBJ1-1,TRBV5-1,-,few,CASSIDENTEAFF,TGCGCCAGCAGCATTGACGAGAACACTGAAGCTTTCTTT
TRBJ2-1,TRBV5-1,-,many,CASSPNRVRTDNEQFF,TGCGCCAGCAGCCCCAACAGGGTGCGGACCGACAATGAGCAGTTCTTC
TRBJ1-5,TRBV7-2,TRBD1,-,CASSLRGLQPQHF,TGTGCCAGCAGCCTCAGGGGGCTTCAGCCCCAGCATTTT
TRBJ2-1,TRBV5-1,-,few,CASSLLGQTPNEQFF,TGCGCCAGCAGCTTGCTGGGCCAAACCCCCAATGAGCAGTTCTTC
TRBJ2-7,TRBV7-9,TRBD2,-,CASSLVERETSYEQYF,TGTGCCAGCAGCTTAGTCGAGCGGGAGACCTCCTACGAGCAGTACTTC
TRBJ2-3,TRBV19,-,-,CASSIDRNRPAVADTQYF,TGTGCCAGTAGTATAGATCGGAACCGCCCGGCAGTGGCAGATACGCAGTATTTT
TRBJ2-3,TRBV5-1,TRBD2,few,CASSFPAGGQRTDTQYF,TGCGCCAGCAGCTTCCCGGCGGGGGGGCAGCGCACAGATACGCAGTATTTT
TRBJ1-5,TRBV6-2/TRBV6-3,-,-,CASSHPGAAQHF,TGTGCCAGCAGTCATCCCGGTGCTGCCCAGCATTTT
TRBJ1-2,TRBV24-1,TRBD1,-,CATSDPGTGGYGYTF,TGTGCCACCAGTGATCCCGGGACAGGGGGGTACGGCTACACCTTC
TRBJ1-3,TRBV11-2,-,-,CASSLTPTGWARGNTIYF,TGTGCCAGCAGCTTGACCCCAACAGGCTGGGCTCGTGGAAACACCATATATTTT
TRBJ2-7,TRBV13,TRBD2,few,CASSPTPLERDSYEQYF,TGTGCCAGCAGCCCAACCCCGCTTGAGCGGGACTCCTACGAGCAGTACTTC
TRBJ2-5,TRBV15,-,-,CATSIQNIGGGQETQYF,TGTGCCACCAGCATCCAGAACATCGGAGGGGGACAAGAGACCCAGTACTTC